Only a few counts were recorded for the clone carrying this TCR beta chain. Its antigen is not known. Constant-segment primers were used for 5'RACE, and the resulting TCR alpha and TCR beta cDNA libraries carried sample barcodes and UMIs. MiXCR, run by TCRdb on the 5' RACE reads, gives a single entry per CDR3 protein. Of approximately 450,000 distinct CDR3 sequences listed, roughly 20% are singletons. This sample was included in a study of T-cell memory formation after mild COVID-19. Background on the study: Clusters were largely donor specific.

Study-level findings and limits: In second-wave clones peaking day 37, SARS-CoV-2 specificity remained unconfirmed. Contracting CD4+ clones sat mainly in CM and EM; CD8+ in EMRA.

Sequenced sample: PBMCs or a T cell subset sorted from them (not recorded which). The origin of this receptor is an adult woman who had mild COVID-19 (a few samples of this study predate the infection). Cell type and time point are not known.

For the CDR3, the DNA is TGTGCCAGCAGTCTCAGCGGGAGCCCCGGTGGGGAGCTGTTTTTT. As protein: CASSLSGSPGGELFF. V is TRBV12-3 or TRBV12-4 and J is TRBJ2-2; 8 bases match TRBD2. Germline trimming cut 5 bases from V and 8 bases from J; bases unmatched to any gene: 10. This CDR3 has 15 residues.